A single sample gave rise to the 10 T cell receptor beta chains below, sequenced in a study of glioma-infiltrating T cells. Using RNA template, CDR3s of TCR alpha and beta were amplified with iRepertoire arm-PCR. TCRdb re-called the multiplex PCR reads through MiXCR, storing one row per CDR3 protein. The table includes over 90,000 distinct CDR3 sequences, 25% to 30% detected once. What was sequenced was glioma tissue, nonneoplastic brain tissue, or PBMCs (not recorded which). Every receptor here comes from a human donor with low-grade glioma or glioblastoma, undergoing nonglioma brain surgery, or in good health (not recorded which).

Only a few counts were recorded for this clonotype. The genes are TRBV11-2 and TRBJ2-5, with 8 bases fitting TRBD1. V was pared by 3 bases and J by 5 bases, with 5 bases of the junction left unmatched. CDR1 SGHAT and CDR2 FQNNGV come from the germline V gene. The CDR3 length is 14 residues. The DNA of the CDR3 is TGTGCCAGCAGCTTCGCAGGGGGCTGGGAGACCCAGTACTTC. It is translated as CASSFAGGWETQYF. The complete variable domain, with remaining parts taken from reference TRBV11-2 and TRBJ2-5, reads EAGVAQSPRYKIIEKRQSVAFWCNPISGHATLYWYQQILGQGPKLLIQFQNNGVVDDSQLPKDRFSAERLKGVDSTLKIQPAKLEDSAVYLCASSFAGGWETQYFGPGTRLLVL.

This clonotype was counted between two and nine times. The chain has TRBV4-3 and TRBJ2-1, with 11 bases identical to TRBD2. The V gene's germline CDR1 is LGHNA and CDR2 YSLEER. The junction had 6 bases not matched to a gene; V was cut back by 4 bases and J by 10 bases. The CDR3 is 14 residues long. CDR3 sequence (DNA): TGCGCCAGCAGCCGTAGCGGGGGGGCTGCCGAGCAGTTCTTC. Translation: CASSRSGGAAEQFF.

Details on this clonotype: This may be a read error: a much more frequent sequence differs by one nucleotide. V and J are TRBV25-1 and TRBJ1-4, with D perhaps matching TRBD1 (5 bases). The CDR3 is made up of 14 amino acids. Germline V gene lookup returns CDR1 MGHDK and CDR2 SYGVNS. CDR3 amino acids: CAAAGGRGREKMFF. The DNA for the CDR3 is TGTGCAGCAGCGGGAGGTAGGGGCCGTGAAAAAATGTTTTTT.

This rearrangement joins TRBV4-1 to TRBJ2-3; 9 bases align to TRBD1. The germline V gene encodes CDR1 MGHRA and CDR2 YSYEKL. V lost 2 bases, J lost 8 bases, and 8 bases stayed unmatched. This CDR3 contains 15 residues. CDR3: CASSQRDRDPGTQYF. CDR3 coding DNA: TGCGCCAGCAGCCAACGGGACAGGGACCCAGGTACGCAGTATTTT.

This clonotype was counted once. A single base separates this from a much larger clone, so it may be a read error. This sequence joins TRBV25-1 and TRBJ1-3, with D hard to call. V lost 2 bases and J 4 bases, leaving 9 bases between the germline ends. Germline V gene sequence: CDR1 MGHDK, CDR2 SYGVNS. The CDR3 is made up of 14 amino acids. CDR3 sequence (DNA): TGTGCCAGCAGTGAACTCCCAATAGGAAACACCATATATTTT. Translated, it gives CASSELPIGNTIYF.

Concerning this clonotype itself: One end of the junction does not line up with germline, which may come from a read error. V gene TRBV7-2 combines with J gene TRBJ2-5; no clear D. This CDR3 comprises 14 residues. The germline V gene encodes CDR1 SGHTA and CDR2 FQGNSA. The CDR3 nucleotides read TGTGCCAGCAATCTCCAGAGTTGGGAAGAGACCAAGTACTTC. Translating it yields CASNLQSWEETKYF.

In its sample, this clonotype was seen many times. The chain employs TRBV28 and TRBJ1-3; perhaps TRBD1 as D (6 bases). In germline, CDR1 is MDHEN, CDR2 SYDVKM. Trimming cost V 4 bases and J 0 bases, with 16 bases left between them. This CDR3 spans 17 amino acids. CDR3 in DNA: TGTGCCAGCAGTTCTCCAGGGGCTCCCGTCTCTGGAAACACCATATATTTT. It yields the protein CASSSPGAPVSGNTIYF.

V and J are TRBV7-3 and TRBJ2-5; TRBD2 aligns across 7 bases. CDR1 SGHTA and CDR2 FQGTGA come from the germline V gene. This CDR3 is built from 15 residues. The trim removed 5 bases at V and 4 bases at J, leaving 10 bases unmatched. CDR3 nucleotides: TGTGCCAGCAGCCCCCGTCGGGGGGTGGGAGAGACCCAGTACTTC. Translated: CASSPRRGVGETQYF.

This clonotype came up a few times. The chain recombines TRBV6-6 with TRBJ2-1; 10 nucleotides match TRBD2. V shed 2 bases and J 7 bases; nucleotides not matched to a gene: 11. The germline V gene encodes CDR1 MNHNY and CDR2 SVGAGI (reference sequence). The CDR3 spans 17 residues. The CDR3 DNA is TGTGCCAGCAGTTACCCTTCTAGCGGGGGTCAACAGAATGAGCAGTTCTTC. It translates to CASSYPSSGGQQNEQFF.

This sequence joins TRBV3-1 and TRBJ1-2; D may be TRBD1 (5 bases). Per germline, CDR1 LGHDT and CDR2 YNNKEL (reference sequence). CDR3 length equals 14 residues. V dropped 6 bases and J dropped 4 bases, with 15 bases sitting between them. CDR3 DNA: TGTGCCAGCAGTCTGGACCCGGGGCTCTATGGCTACACCTTC. Protein: CASSLDPGLYGYTF.